This TCR beta chain comes out of a study of control samples from healthy donors and cancer patients. Using immunoSEQ multiplex PCR, the repertoire was profiled, and TCRdb retains in-frame clones only, with some absent. This table has about 150,000 clones, more than 85% appearing once. This CDR3 comprises 14 residues. V dropped 4 bases and J dropped 5 bases, with 13 bases sitting between them. The germline V gene encodes CDR1 SGHRS and CDR2 YFSETQ. The source of this sequence is a middle-aged woman in good health. Sample: blood. V gene TRBV5-1 combines with J gene TRBJ2-1; tentative D call: TRBD1 (5 bases). CDR3 in amino acids: CASSLYDRDNEQFF. For the CDR3, the DNA is TGCGCCAGCAGCCTGTACGACAGAGACAATGAGCAGTTCTTC.